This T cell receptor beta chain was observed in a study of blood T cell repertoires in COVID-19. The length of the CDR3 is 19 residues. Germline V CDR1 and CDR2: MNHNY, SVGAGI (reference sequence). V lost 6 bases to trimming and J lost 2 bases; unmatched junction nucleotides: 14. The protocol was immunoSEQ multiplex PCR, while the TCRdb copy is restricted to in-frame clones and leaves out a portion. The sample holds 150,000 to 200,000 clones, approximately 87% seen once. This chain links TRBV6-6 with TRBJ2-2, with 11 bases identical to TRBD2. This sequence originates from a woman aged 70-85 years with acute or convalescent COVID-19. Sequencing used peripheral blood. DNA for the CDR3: TGTGCCAGCAGCCGATTAGCCATTACTAGCGGGAGTAACACCGGGGAGCTGTTTTTT. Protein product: CASSRLAITSGSNTGELFF.